This T cell receptor beta chain was profiled in a study of blood T cells in healthy people across ages. General study findings and limits: It was the long-lived donors that had more naive CD4+ cells and higher diversity than aged donors.

In germline, CDR1 is SGHRS, CDR2 YFSETQ. This CDR3 comprises 14 residues. Trimming stripped 1 base from V and 8 bases from J, with 15 bases between. Together with a sample-barcoded 5' primer, a J-beta primer mix was included in a second PCR lasting roughly 6 to 12 cycles. MiXCR, run by TCRdb on the 5' RACE reads, gives a single entry per CDR3 protein. The sample holds 700,000 or so distinct CDR3 sequences; 22% are singletons and the top ten take about 20%. Points on this clonotype: Its antigen is as yet unknown.

The clonotype originates from a man between 65 and 85 years old in good health. V gene TRBV5-1 combines with J gene TRBJ1-1, with a tentative D call TRBD1 (5 bases). The material sequenced was blood. The CDR3 DNA reads TGCGCCAGCAGCTTGACGGCAGGGTCGACCGAAGCTTTCTTT. Its translation: CASSLTAGSTEAFF.